This TCR beta chain appears in the sequencing data of a study of cytomegalovirus exposure and HLA in healthy donors. Whole-study results and caveats: Most sequenced TCRs were rare (though some public TCRs occurred in many donors). The classifier, whose performance was assessed in both the original and validation cohorts, reportedly diagnosed cytomegalovirus status with high specificity and sensitivity. Roughly uniform sequencing depth across donors was assumed, possibly incorrectly.

This CDR3 is built from 12 residues. In germline, CDR1 is MDHEN, CDR2 SYDVKM. V lost 4 bases to trimming and J lost 8 bases, with 9 bases between them. The PCR was carried out with 60 Vbeta primers and 13 Jbeta primers. TCRdb keeps only in-frame clones here, not all; method: immunoSEQ multiplex PCR. The sample holds 200,000 or so clones, over 60% seen once. Points on this clone: The antigen is unknown.

The sample consisted of PBMCs. This TCR was sampled from a woman in her thirties in good health and CMV-seropositive. The rearrangement links TRBV28 to TRBJ2-1; D ambiguous. In DNA, the CDR3 is TGTGCCAGCAGTTCGTGGCTGGATGAGCAGTTCTTC. Amino acids: CASSSWLDEQFF.